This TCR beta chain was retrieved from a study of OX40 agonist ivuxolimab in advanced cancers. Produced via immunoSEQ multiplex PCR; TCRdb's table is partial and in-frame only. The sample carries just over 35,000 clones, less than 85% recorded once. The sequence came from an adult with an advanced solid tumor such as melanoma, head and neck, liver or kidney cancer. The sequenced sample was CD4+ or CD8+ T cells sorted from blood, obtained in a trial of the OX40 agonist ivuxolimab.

CDR3 bases: TGTGCCAGCAGCTTACCCCAGCGGACTAGCGGGGCCCATGTGGATACGCAGTATTTT. Its protein product is CASSLPQRTSGAHVDTQYF. The gene calls are TRBV7-9 and TRBJ2-3, with 12 bases fitting TRBD2. Germline CDR1 SEHNR, CDR2 FQNEAQ (reference sequence). CDR3 length equals 19 residues. J was trimmed by 6 bases and V by 2 bases; bases with no gene match: 15.